These T cell receptor beta chains were read from a single sample in a study of control samples from healthy donors and cancer patients. The table came from immunoSEQ multiplex PCR; TCRdb's copy has only in-frame clones and leaves some out. The sample holds 150,000 or so clones; about 86% are singletons and the top ten take approximately 1.6%. The sample comprised blood. The receptors were gathered from a man in his late teens or twenties in good health. Each CDR3 is given with its conserved first and last residue. D genes are given only for firm matches. Size tells how often a clone was seen (once, few, many) or the class of an expanded clone, and some rows leave it out.

CDR3: CASSLGSGGYNEQFF
DNA: TGTGCTAGCAGCTTAGGTAGCGGGGGATACAATGAGCAGTTCTTC
J: TRBJ2-1
D: TRBD2
V: TRBV7-7
size: NA

CDR3: CASRGEGSNQPQHF
DNA: TGTGCCAGCAGGGGCGAGGGGAGCAATCAGCCCCAGCATTTT
J: TRBJ1-5
D: NA
V: TRBV28
size: NA

CDR3: CASSVHRGGSHGYTF
DNA: TGTGCCAGCAGCGTTCACCGAGGGGGGTCCCATGGCTACACCTTC
J: TRBJ1-2
D: NA
V: TRBV9
size: few

CDR3: CASSPGLAGLDTQYF
DNA: TGTGCCAGCAGCCCGGGACTAGCGGGGTTAGATACGCAGTATTTT
J: TRBJ2-3
D: TRBD2
V: TRBV3-1/TRBV3-2
size: NA

CDR3: CASSGGIQETQYF
DNA: TGTGCCAGCAGCGGGGGGATCCAAGAGACCCAGTACTTC
J: TRBJ2-5
D: NA
V: TRBV7-2
size: NA

CDR3: CASRPDREDYGYTF
DNA: TGTGCCAGCAGACCCGACAGGGAAGACTATGGCTACACCTTC
J: TRBJ1-2
D: TRBD1
V: TRBV28
size: NA

CDR3: CASSSGGNQPQHF
DNA: TGTGCCAGCAGTTCAGGGGGGAATCAGCCCCAGCATTTT
J: TRBJ1-5
D: TRBD1
V: TRBV28
size: NA

CDR3: CASSPSTYEQYF
DNA: TGTGCCAGCAGCCCTAGCACCTACGAGCAGTACTTC
J: TRBJ2-7
D: NA
V: TRBV7-8
size: NA

CDR3: CASSLSGTGGAQTQYF
DNA: TGTGCCAGCAGCTTAAGCGGGACAGGGGGCGCACAGACCCAGTACTTC
J: TRBJ2-5
D: TRBD1
V: TRBV7-2
size: NA

CDR3: CAWSVTENTIYF
DNA: TGTGCCTGGAGTGTTACGGAAAACACCATATATTTT
J: TRBJ1-3
D: NA
V: TRBV30
size: NA

CDR3: CSVLRGSSYNEQFF
DNA: TGCAGCGTTCTTAGGGGAAGCTCCTACAATGAGCAGTTCTTC
J: TRBJ2-1
D: NA
V: TRBV29-1
size: NA

CDR3: CASSGQPGQGTGELFF
DNA: TGTGCCAGCAGTGGACAACCGGGACAGGGGACCGGGGAGCTGTTTTTT
J: TRBJ2-2
D: TRBD1
V: TRBV25-1
size: NA